These 24 T cell receptor beta chains were all obtained from the same sample, sequenced in a study of Ad26.COV2.S vaccination and SARS-CoV-2 variants. Profiled with immunoSEQ multiplex PCR; TCRdb holds only in-frame clones, not every one. The table includes roughly 250,000 clones, around 88% detected once. Treatment: approximately 18 received Ad26.COV2.S at low or high dose, single or two shots; roughly five received placebo; per-sample allocation not given. Sampling occurred on day 63 after the first vaccine or placebo injection. The input for sequencing was peripheral blood, taken in a trial of Ad26.COV2.S vaccine versus placebo. These receptors were obtained from a person aged 18-65 years who received the Ad26.COV2.S COVID-19 vaccine or a placebo.

This clone was recorded once. The chain has TRBV5-4 and TRBJ2-1; maybe TRBD2 (6 bases). V lost 5 bases and J lost 0, with 18 bases in between. Germline V gene sequence: CDR1 SGHNT, CDR2 YYREEE (reference sequence). The CDR3 is 17 amino acids. The CDR3 reads CASRGVAGTFSYNEQFF. Written as DNA, the CDR3 is TGTGCCAGCAGAGGCGTTGCCGGGACTTTCTCCTACAATGAGCAGTTCTTC.

The chain links TRBV12-5 to TRBJ1-6; 9 nucleotides match TRBD1. V shed 2 bases, J shed 7 bases, and the junction held 3 bases outside the gene matches. The CDR3 totals 15 residues. Germline CDR1 and CDR2: LGHNT and FRNRAP. The CDR3 loop reads CASGLSGTGNSPLHF. CDR3 bases: TGTGCTAGTGGTTTGTCCGGGACAGGGAATTCACCCCTCCACTTT.

The chain is built from TRBV6-2 or TRBV6-3 and TRBJ2-7, with TRBD2 matching over 7 bases. The CDR3 extends over 14 amino acids. Trimming at V came to 5 bases and at J to 4 bases, leaving 8 bases not matched to a gene. Looked up from germline, CDR1 is MNHEY and CDR2 is SVGEGT. The CDR3 is CASSPTSLKYEQYV. DNA of the CDR3: TGTGCCAGCAGTCCGACTAGCCTAAAGTACGAGCAGTACGTC.

The V gene is TRBV6-2 or TRBV6-3, the J gene TRBJ1-1; D remains unclear. The CDR3 covers 14 residues. V lost 5 bases to trimming and J lost 0 bases, with 10 bases between them. Germline V gene lookup returns CDR1 MNHEY and CDR2 SVGEGT. The CDR3 protein is CASSHEGMNTEAFF. DNA for the CDR3: TGTGCCAGCAGTCACGAGGGTATGAACACTGAAGCTTTCTTT.

V gene TRBV7-3 combines with J gene TRBJ2-6, with a tentative D call TRBD1 (6 bases). Between the trimmed V and J ends, which lost 2 bases and 3 bases, there was a span of 11 bases. This CDR3 has 16 residues. CDR1 is SGHTA, CDR2 FQGTGA, per germline. DNA of the CDR3: TGTGCCAGCAGCTTACCTACAGGGAGTGGGGCCAACGTCCTGACTTTC. Encoded protein: CASSLPTGSGANVLTF.

V usage is TRBV6-5 and J usage is TRBJ1-6, with no clear D. This CDR3 has 16 residues. The V and J ends lost 0 bases and 4 bases respectively, with 10 bases between them. CDR1 and CDR2 (germline): MNHEY, SVGAGI. CDR3 region: CASSYSQGRYNSPLHF. The CDR3, as DNA: TGTGCCAGCAGTTACTCTCAAGGACGGTATAATTCACCCCTCCACTTT.

This chain connects TRBV2 to TRBJ1-1; 8 bases are a match to TRBD1. CDR1 and CDR2 from the germline V gene are SNHLY and FYNNEI. This CDR3 is built from 14 residues. V shed 6 bases and J 0 bases; nucleotides not matched to a gene: 3. The CDR3 reads CASRYRGMNTEAFF. The CDR3 DNA is TGTGCCAGCAGATACAGGGGGATGAACACTGAAGCTTTCTTT.

The chain has TRBV19 and TRBJ1-5; a possible D gene is TRBD1 (6 bases). The V gene lost 3 bases and the J gene lost 5 bases, with 11 bases spanning the gap. This CDR3 comprises 14 residues. Germline values: CDR1 LNHDA, CDR2 SQIVND (reference sequence). In DNA, the CDR3 is TGTGCCAGTAGTATCAGGACAGTTCATCAGCCCCAGCATTTT. It yields the protein CASSIRTVHQPQHF.

The chain employs TRBV2 and TRBJ1-2, with a possible D match to TRBD1 (6 bases). Germline CDR1 SNHLY, CDR2 FYNNEI. V was cut by 1 base and J by 8 bases, with 14 bases left in between. The CDR3 has 14 residues. CDR3 residues: CASSEGQGLGGYTF. As DNA, the CDR3 is TGTGCCAGCAGTGAAGGGCAGGGGCTGGGAGGCTACACCTTC. The whole variable domain, filled in from reference TRBV2 and TRBJ1-2, reads EPEVTQTPSHQVTQMGQEVILRCVPISNHLYFYWYRQILGQKVEFLVSFYNNEISEKSEIFDDQFSVERPDGSNFTLKIRSTKLEDSAMYFCASSEGQGLGGYTFGSGTRLTVV.

This sequence joins TRBV19 and TRBJ2-4, with TRBD2 as a possible D gene (5 bases). Germline assignment: CDR1 LNHDA and CDR2 SQIVND (reference sequence). The CDR3 loop spans 16 amino acids. The V and J ends lost 1 base and 1 base respectively, with 11 bases between them. DNA for the CDR3: TGTGCCAGTAGTATAGTAGCCAGGAGGGCCAAAAACATTCAGTACTTC. It encodes CASSIVARRAKNIQYF.

CDR3 in DNA: TGTGCCAGCAGTAAGTCCCGTAACTATGGCTACACCTTC. As protein: CASSKSRNYGYTF. This chain uses TRBV12-3 or TRBV12-4 with TRBJ1-2, with D unclear. Between the trimmed V and J ends, which lost 5 bases and 1 base, there was a span of 8 bases. This CDR3 contains 13 residues.

The CDR3 DNA sequence: TGTGCTAGTGGTTTCCAGGACAGGGAAGCTTTCTTT. This encodes CASGFQDREAFF. The chain employs TRBV12-5 and TRBJ1-1, with TRBD1 matching 7 bases. Germline values: CDR1 LGHNT, CDR2 FRNRAP. This CDR3 region has 12 residues. V shed 3 bases, J shed 8 bases, and the junction held 3 bases outside the gene matches.

The V gene is TRBV6-5, the J gene TRBJ2-7, with D perhaps being TRBD1 or TRBD2 (5 bases each). The CDR3 contains 13 residues. Germline CDR1 and CDR2: MNHEY and SVGAGI. Trimming took off 6 bases at V and 5 bases at J, with 14 bases between the two ends. CDR3 coding DNA: TGTGCCAGCAGGAAGAGGGGCGACCACGAGCAGTACTTC. It is translated as CASRKRGDHEQYF.

The rearrangement joins TRBV11-2 to TRBJ2-1, with D possibly being TRBD1 or TRBD2 (6 bases each). Germline CDR1 reads SGHAT; CDR2 reads FQNNGV. This CDR3 spans 14 amino acids. V was shortened by 1 base and J by 7 bases, with 11 bases between the two germline ends. CDR3 in amino acids: CASSLAGGQNEQFF. CDR3 nucleotides: TGTGCCAGCAGCTTAGCCGGGGGCCAAAATGAGCAGTTCTTC. Together with reference TRBV11-2 and TRBJ2-1, the CDR3 gives the full variable domain: EAGVAQSPRYKIIEKRQSVAFWCNPISGHATLYWYQQILGQGPKLLIQFQNNGVVDDSQLPKDRFSAERLKGVDSTLKIQPAKLEDSAVYLCASSLAGGQNEQFFGPGTRLTVL.

This chain connects TRBV30 to TRBJ1-1; 7 bases line up with TRBD1. The germline V gene encodes CDR1 GTSNPN and CDR2 SVGIG (reference sequence). The CDR3 runs 14 residues. Trimming removed 4 bases from V and 2 bases from J; junction bases left unmatched: 7. CDR3 region: CAWKRGQHNTEAFF. The CDR3 nucleotides read TGTGCCTGGAAGAGGGGACAGCATAACACTGAAGCTTTCTTT.

CDR3 sequence reads: CASSQVGFNQPQHF. The CDR3 DNA sequence: TGCGCCAGCAGCCAAGTAGGGTTCAATCAGCCCCAGCATTTT. This chain links TRBV4-1 with TRBJ1-5; D call uncertain. V lost 1 base to trimming and J lost 3 bases, with 7 bases between them. The CDR3 is made up of 14 amino acids. Germline V gene data show CDR1 as MGHRA and CDR2 as YSYEKL.

The gene calls are TRBV6-5 and TRBJ1-1; no reliable D call. Germline V gene sequence: CDR1 MNHEY, CDR2 SVGAGI. Trimming pared 8 bases from V and 8 bases from J, leaving 12 bases between. The CDR3 contains 11 residues. As DNA, the CDR3 is TGTGCCAGCGTATCCTCATTCGAAGCTTTCTTT. Translation gives CASVSSFEAFF.

The V call is TRBV6-4, the J call TRBJ2-3; D tentatively reads TRBD1 or TRBD2 (7 bases each). CDR1 and CDR2 (germline): MRHNA, SNTAGT. This CDR3 has 15 amino acids. The germline V and J ends were trimmed by 4 bases and 0 bases, with 11 bases remaining between them. The CDR3 protein is CASSAQGGSTDTQYF. The CDR3 DNA reads as TGTGCCAGCAGTGCCCAGGGGGGGAGCACAGATACGCAGTATTTT.

DNA for the CDR3: TGCGCCAGCAGCCGGGGGGCGGTTAATGAAAAACTGTTTTTT. Protein sequence: CASSRGAVNEKLFF. The chain has TRBV5-1 and TRBJ1-4; D is possibly TRBD1 (6 bases). Deletions cut 4 bases from V and 4 bases from J, with 11 bases between. CDR1 is SGHRS, CDR2 YFSETQ, per germline. The CDR3 consists of 14 residues.

This clone turned up a few times. The chain carries TRBV5-1 and TRBJ1-4; 8 bases are a match to TRBD1. Looked up from germline, CDR1 is SGHRS and CDR2 is YFSETQ. This CDR3 is built from 14 residues. With 4 bases clipped from V and 8 bases from J, the junction kept 7 bases outside the gene matches. Here the CDR3 reads CASSTGQGQEKLFF. CDR3 nucleotides: TGCGCCAGCAGCACCGGACAGGGACAGGAAAAACTGTTTTTT.

The chain is built from TRBV7-9 and TRBJ2-1, with 9 bases that match TRBD2. CDR1 SEHNR and CDR2 FQNEAQ come from the germline V gene (reference sequence). CDR3 length: 18 amino acids. V was pared by 0 bases and J by 3 bases, with 9 bases of the junction left unmatched. The CDR3 region is CASSLAVLVTSGYNEQFF. In nucleotides, the CDR3 is TGTGCCAGCAGCTTAGCCGTTCTTGTGACTAGCGGCTACAATGAGCAGTTCTTC.

The chain is built from TRBV18 and TRBJ2-2, with 7 nucleotides matching TRBD2. Per the germline V gene, CDR1 is KGHSH and CDR2 is LQKENI. This CDR3 comprises 15 residues. V trimming: 3 bases; J trimming: 6 bases; junction bases outside the gene matches: 7. CDR3 bases: TGTGCCAGCTCACCTCCGAACGGGAGGTCCGGGGAGCTGTTTTTT. Its translation is CASSPPNGRSGELFF.

V is TRBV6-1 and J is TRBJ2-7, with D possibly matching TRBD1 (5 bases). The V end lost 2 bases, the J end lost 3 bases, and 11 bases lay between the germline ends. Per germline, CDR1 MNHNS and CDR2 SASEGT. This CDR3 has 14 residues. CDR3 sequence reads: CASSESGISYEQYF. As DNA, the CDR3 is TGTGCCAGCAGTGAATCAGGGATTAGCTACGAGCAGTACTTC.

This clone was seen a single time. V usage is TRBV4-1 and J usage is TRBJ1-2; D possibly corresponds to TRBD1 (5 bases). With 0 bases removed from V and 0 bases from J, the gap between germline ends came to 8 bases. This CDR3 comprises 15 residues. The V gene's germline CDR1 is MGHRA and CDR2 YSYEKL. Written as DNA, the CDR3 is TGCGCCAGCAGCCAAGACAGGGCCACTAACTATGGCTACACCTTC. Its protein is CASSQDRATNYGYTF.